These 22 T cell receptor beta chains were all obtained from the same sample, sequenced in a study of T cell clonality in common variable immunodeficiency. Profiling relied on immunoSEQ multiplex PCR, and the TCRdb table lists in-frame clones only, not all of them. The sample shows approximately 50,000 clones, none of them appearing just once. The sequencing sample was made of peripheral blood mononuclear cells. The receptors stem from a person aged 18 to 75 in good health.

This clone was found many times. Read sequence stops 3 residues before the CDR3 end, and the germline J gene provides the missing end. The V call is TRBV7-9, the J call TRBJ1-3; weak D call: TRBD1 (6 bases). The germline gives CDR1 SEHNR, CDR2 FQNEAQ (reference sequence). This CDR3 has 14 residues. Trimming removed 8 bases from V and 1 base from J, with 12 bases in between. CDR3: CASRGQYSGNTIYF. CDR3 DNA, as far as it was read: TGTGCCAGCCGAGGACAGTATTCTGGAAACACC.

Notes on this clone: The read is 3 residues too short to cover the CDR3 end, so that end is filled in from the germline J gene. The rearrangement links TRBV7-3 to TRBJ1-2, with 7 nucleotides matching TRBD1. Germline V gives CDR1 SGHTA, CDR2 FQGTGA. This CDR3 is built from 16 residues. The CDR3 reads CASSLILRDSSYDYTF. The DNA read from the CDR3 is TGTGCCAGCAGCTTAATTTTGCGGGACAGCTCCTACGAC.

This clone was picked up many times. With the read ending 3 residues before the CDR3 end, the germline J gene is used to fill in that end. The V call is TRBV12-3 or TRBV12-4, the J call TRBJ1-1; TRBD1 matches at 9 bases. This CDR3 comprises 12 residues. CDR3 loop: CASSLDRGQAFF. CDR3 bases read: TGTGCCAGCAGTTTAGACAGGGGGCAG.

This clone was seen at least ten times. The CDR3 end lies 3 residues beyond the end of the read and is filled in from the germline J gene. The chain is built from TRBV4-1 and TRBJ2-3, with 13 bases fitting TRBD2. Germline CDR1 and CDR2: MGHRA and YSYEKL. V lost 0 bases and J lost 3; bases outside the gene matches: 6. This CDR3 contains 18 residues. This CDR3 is CASSQERLAGGETDTQYF. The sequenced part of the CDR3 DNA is TGCGCCAGCAGCCAAGAACGACTAGCGGGGGGAGAAACAGATACG.

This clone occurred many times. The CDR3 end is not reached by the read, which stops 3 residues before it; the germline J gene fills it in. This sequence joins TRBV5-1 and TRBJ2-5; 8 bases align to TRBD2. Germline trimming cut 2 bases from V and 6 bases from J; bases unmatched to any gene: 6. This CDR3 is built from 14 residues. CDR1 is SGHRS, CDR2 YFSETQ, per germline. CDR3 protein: CASSFGTREKTQYF. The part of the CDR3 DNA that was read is TGCGCCAGCAGCTTTGGGACTAGGGAAAAGACC.

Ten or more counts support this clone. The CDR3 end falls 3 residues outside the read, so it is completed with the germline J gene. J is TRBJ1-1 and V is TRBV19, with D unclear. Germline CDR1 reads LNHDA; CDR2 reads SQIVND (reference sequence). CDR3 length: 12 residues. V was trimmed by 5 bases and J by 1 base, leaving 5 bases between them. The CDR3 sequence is CASSYTNTEAFF. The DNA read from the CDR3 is TGTGCCAGTAGTTACACGAACACTGAA. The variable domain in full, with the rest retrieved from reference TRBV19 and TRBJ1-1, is DGGITQSPKYLFRKEGQNVTLSCEQNLNHDAMYWYRQDPGQGLRLIYYSQIVNDFQKGDIAEGYSVSREKKESFPLTVTSAQKNPTAFYLCASSYTNTEAFFGQGTRLTVV.

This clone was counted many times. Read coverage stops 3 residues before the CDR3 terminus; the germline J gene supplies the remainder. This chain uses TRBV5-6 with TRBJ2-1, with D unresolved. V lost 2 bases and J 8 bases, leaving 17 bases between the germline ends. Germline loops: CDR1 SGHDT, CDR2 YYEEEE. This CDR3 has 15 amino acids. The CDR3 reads CASSLGPGKGDEQFF. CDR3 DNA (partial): TGTGCCAGCAGCTTAGGCCCCGGCAAGGGCGATGAG.

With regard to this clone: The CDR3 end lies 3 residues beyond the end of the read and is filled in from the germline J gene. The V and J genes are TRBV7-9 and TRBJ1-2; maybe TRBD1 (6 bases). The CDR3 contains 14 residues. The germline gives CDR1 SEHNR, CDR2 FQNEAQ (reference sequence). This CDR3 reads CASTRGDTGNDYTF. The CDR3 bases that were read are TGTGCCAGCACCCGGGGGGACACGGGGAATGAC.

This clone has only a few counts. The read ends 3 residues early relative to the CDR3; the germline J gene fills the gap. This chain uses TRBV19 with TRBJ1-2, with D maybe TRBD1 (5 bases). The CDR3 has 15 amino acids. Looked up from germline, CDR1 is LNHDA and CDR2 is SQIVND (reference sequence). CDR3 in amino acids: CASSPREALDSTYTF. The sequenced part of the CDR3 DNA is TGTGCCAGTAGTCCCAGAGAGGCCCTCGACAGTACC.

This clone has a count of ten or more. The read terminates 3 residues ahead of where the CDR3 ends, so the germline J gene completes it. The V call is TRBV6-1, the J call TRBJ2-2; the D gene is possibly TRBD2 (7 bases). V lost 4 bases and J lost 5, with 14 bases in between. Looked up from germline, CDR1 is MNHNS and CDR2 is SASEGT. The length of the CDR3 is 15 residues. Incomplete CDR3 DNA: TGTGCCAGCAGTGTAGGGGGAGGGGAAACCGGGGAG. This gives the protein CASSVGGGETGE. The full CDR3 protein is CASSVGGGETGELFF.

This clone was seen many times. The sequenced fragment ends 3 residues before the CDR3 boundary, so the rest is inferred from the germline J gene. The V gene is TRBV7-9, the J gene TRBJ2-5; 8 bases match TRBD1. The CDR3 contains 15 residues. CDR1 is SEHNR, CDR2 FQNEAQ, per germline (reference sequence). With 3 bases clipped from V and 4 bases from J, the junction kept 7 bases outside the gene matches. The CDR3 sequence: CASSFYTGGGETQYF. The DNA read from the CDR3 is TGTGCCAGCAGCTTTTACACAGGGGGAGGAGAGACC.

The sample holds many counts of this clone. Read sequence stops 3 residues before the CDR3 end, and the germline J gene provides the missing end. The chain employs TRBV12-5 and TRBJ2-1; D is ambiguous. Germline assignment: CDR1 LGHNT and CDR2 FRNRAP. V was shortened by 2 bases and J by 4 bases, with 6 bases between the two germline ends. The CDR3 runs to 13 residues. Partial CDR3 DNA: TGTGCTAGTGGTTTGAACCTATACAATGAG. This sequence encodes CASGLNLYNE. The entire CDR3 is CASGLNLYNEQFF.

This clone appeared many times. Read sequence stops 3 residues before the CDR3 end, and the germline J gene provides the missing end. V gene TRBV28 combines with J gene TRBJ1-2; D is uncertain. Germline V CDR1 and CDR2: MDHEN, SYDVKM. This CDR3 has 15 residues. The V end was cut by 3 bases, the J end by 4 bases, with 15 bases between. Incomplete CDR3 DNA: TGTGCCAGCAGTTTTAGTCTCTCAAGGGCCTATGGC. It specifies CASSFSLSRAYG. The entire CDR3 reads CASSFSLSRAYGYTF.

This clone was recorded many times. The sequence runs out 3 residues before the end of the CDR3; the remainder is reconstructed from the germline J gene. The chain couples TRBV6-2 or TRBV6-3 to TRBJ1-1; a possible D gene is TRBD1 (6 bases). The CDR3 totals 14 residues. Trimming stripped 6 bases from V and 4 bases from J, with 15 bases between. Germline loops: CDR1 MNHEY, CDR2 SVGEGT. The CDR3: CASRGGASGTEAFF. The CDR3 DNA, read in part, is TGTGCCAGCAGGGGGGGGGCCAGCGGCACTGAA.

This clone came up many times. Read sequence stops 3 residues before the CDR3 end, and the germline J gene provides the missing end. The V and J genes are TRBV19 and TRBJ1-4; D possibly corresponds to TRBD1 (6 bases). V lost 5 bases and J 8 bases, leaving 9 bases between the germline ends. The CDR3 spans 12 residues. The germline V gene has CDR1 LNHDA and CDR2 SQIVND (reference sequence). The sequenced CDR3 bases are TGTGCCAGTAGTTATACAGGGGAAAAA. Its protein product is CASSYTGEK. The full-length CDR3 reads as CASSYTGEKLFF.

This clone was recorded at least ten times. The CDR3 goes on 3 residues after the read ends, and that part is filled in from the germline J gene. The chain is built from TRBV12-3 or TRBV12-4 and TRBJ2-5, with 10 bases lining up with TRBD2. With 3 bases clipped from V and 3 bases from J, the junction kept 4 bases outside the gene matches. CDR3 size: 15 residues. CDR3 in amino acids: CASSFGLAVEETQYF. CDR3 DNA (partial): TGTGCCAGCAGTTTTGGACTAGCGGTTGAAGAGACC.

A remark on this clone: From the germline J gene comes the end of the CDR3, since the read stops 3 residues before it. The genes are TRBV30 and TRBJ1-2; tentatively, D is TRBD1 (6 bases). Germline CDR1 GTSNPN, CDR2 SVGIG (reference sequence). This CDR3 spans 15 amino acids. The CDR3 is CAWTSRTVTTDTYTF. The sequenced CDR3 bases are TGTGCCTGGACATCCCGGACAGTAACCACAGATACC.

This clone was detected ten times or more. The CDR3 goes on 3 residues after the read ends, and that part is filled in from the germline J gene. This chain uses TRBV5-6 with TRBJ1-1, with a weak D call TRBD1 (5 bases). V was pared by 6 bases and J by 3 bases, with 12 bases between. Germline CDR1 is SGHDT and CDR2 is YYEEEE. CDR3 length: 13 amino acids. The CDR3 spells CASTPGLDTEAFF. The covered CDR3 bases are TGTGCCAGCACCCCGGGACTAGACACTGAA. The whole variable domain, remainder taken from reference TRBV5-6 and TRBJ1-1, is DAGVTQSPTHLIKTRGQQVTLRCSPKSGHDTVSWYQQALGQGPQFIFQYYEEEERQRGNFPDRFSGHQFPNYSSELNVNALLLGDSALYLCASTPGLDTEAFFGQGTRLTVV.

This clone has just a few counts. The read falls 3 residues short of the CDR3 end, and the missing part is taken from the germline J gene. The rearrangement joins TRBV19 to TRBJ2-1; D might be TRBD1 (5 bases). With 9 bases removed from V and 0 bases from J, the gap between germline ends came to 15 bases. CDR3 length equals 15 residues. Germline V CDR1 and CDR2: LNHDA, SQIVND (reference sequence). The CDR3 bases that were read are TGTGCCAGCACGAAGGGGCAGAGCTCCTACAATGAG. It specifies CASTKGQSSYNE. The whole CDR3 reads CASTKGQSSYNEQFF. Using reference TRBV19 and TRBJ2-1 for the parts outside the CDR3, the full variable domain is DGGITQSPKYLFRKEGQNVTLSCEQNLNHDAMYWYRQDPGQGLRLIYYSQIVNDFQKGDIAEGYSVSREKKESFPLTVTSAQKNPTAFYLCASTKGQSSYNEQFFGPGTRLTVL.

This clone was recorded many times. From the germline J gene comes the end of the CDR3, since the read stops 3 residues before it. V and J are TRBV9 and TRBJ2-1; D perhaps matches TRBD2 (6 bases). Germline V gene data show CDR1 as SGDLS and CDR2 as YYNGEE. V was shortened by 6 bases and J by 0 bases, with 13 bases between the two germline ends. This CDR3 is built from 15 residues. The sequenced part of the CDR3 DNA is TGTGCCAGCACCAAAGGCGGGGCCTCCTACAATGAG. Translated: CASTKGGASYNE. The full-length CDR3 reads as CASTKGGASYNEQFF.

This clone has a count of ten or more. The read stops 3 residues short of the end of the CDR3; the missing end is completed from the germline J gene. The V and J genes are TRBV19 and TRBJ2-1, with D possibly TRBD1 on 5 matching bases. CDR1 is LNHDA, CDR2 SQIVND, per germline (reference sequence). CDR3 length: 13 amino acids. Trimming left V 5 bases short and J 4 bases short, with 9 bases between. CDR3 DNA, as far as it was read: TGTGCCAGTAGTTTTCAGGGATACAATGAG. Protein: CASSFQGYNE. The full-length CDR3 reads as CASSFQGYNEQFF.

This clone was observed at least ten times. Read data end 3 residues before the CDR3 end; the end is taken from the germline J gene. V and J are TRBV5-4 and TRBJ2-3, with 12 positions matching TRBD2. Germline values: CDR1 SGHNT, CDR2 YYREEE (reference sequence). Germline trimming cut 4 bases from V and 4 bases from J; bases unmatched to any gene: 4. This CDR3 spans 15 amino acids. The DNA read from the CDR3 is TGTGCCAGCAGCCCGGGACTAGCGGGCTCAGATACG. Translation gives CASSPGLAGSDT. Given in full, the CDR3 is CASSPGLAGSDTQYF.